One and the same sample provided the 32 T cell receptor beta chains below, sequenced in a study of CD8+CD57+ T cells in acquired aplastic anemia. Sequencing was done on patients that had shown CD8+CD57+ cell expansion by flow cytometry. Using genomic DNA as the template, TCR beta VDJ and CDR3 profiling was carried out. A single record per CDR3 protein comes from TCRdb applying MiXCR to the reads. This sample has 95,000 to 150,000 distinct CDR3 sequences, with about 60% found just once. The material sequenced was sorted CD4+, CD8+, or CD8+CD57+ T cells (not recorded which) from PBMCs. These receptors were taken from a human donor with aplastic anemia.

This clonotype has just a few counts. This chain connects TRBV2 to TRBJ1-2; no reliable D call. V was pared by 10 bases and J by 6 bases, with 9 bases between. Germline CDR1 SNHLY, CDR2 FYNNEI. CDR3 length: 10 amino acids. CDR3 amino acids: CAIPYDGYTF. The CDR3 region has the DNA TGTGCCATCCCCTACGATGGCTACACCTTC.

Turning to this clonotype: This may come from a read error, since a much larger clone is one base off. This sequence joins TRBV11-1 and TRBJ2-1; tentatively, D is TRBD2 (5 bases). The CDR3 totals 16 residues. CDR1 and CDR2 from the germline V gene are SGHAT and FQDESV (reference sequence). CDR3 residues: CASSLGGIRSYNGQFF. The CDR3 nucleotides are TGTGCCAGCAGCTTAGGAGGGATTAGGTCCTACAATGGGCAGTTCTTC.

As to this clonotype: This clone may be a read error of a much larger clone one base away. No conserved phenylalanine or tryptophan is present at the end of the CDR3, so a read error is the likely explanation. The rearrangement joins TRBV7-9 to TRBJ2-2, with TRBD2 matching over 11 bases. The J segment lost 10 bases and the V segment lost 2 bases, leaving 3 bases of the junction unmatched. The CDR3 covers 14 residues. Germline V CDR1 and CDR2: SEHNR, FQNEAQ (reference sequence). The CDR3 region has the DNA TGTGCCAGCAGCTTACTAGCGGGGGGCGTGGAGCTGTTTCTT. The encoded protein is CASSLLAGGVELFL.

Points on this clonotype: A much larger clone differs by one base, so this may be a read error. It is likely a read error, because the conserved phenylalanine at the end of the CDR3 is missing. This chain links TRBV4-2 with TRBJ1-1, with D unresolved. V lost 0 bases to trimming and J lost 0 bases, with 11 bases between them. CDR1 is LGHNA and CDR2 is YNFKEQ in the germline V gene. This CDR3 is 16 amino acids long. CDR3 sequence: CASSQDQEQLNTEAFL. The CDR3 region has the DNA TGTGCCAGCAGCCAAGATCAAGAACAATTGAACACTGAAGCTTTCCTT.

This clonotype was recorded at least ten times. This chain connects TRBV7-2 to TRBJ2-3; perhaps TRBD1 as D (5 bases). V was pared by 4 bases and J by 2 bases, with 13 bases between. The CDR3 runs 15 residues. Germline V gene lookup returns CDR1 SGHTA and CDR2 FQGNSA. The CDR3 DNA is TGTGCCAGCAGCTCCGTAGGGGTCCCCACAGATACGCAGTATTTT. Translated, it gives CASSSVGVPTDTQYF.

The rearrangement joins TRBV7-9 to TRBJ2-5; 7 bases line up with TRBD2. The CDR3 covers 15 residues. J lost 5 bases, V lost 4 bases, and 10 bases had no gene match. Germline lookup yields CDR1 SEHNR and CDR2 FQNEAQ (reference sequence). The CDR3 loop is CASSYRYGRTETQYF. In DNA, the CDR3 is TGTGCCAGCAGCTATCGATACGGGAGGACCGAGACCCAGTACTTC.

The chain carries TRBV10-3 and TRBJ1-2; no firm D call. This CDR3 comprises 13 residues. Trimming left V 9 bases short and J 2 bases short, with 13 bases between. Per germline, CDR1 ENHRY and CDR2 SYGVKD. This chain's CDR3 is CAIADLANYGYTF. In DNA, the CDR3 is TGTGCCATTGCGGACCTGGCCAACTATGGCTACACCTTC.

This chain joins TRBV7-9 and TRBJ2-5; 7 positions agree with TRBD1. Trimming at V came to 5 bases and at J to 5 bases, leaving 5 bases not matched to a gene. Germline lookup yields CDR1 SEHNR and CDR2 FQNEAQ (reference sequence). The CDR3 extends over 13 amino acids. The CDR3: CASSTQGPETQYF. The CDR3 bases are TGTGCCAGCAGCACACAGGGGCCTGAGACCCAGTACTTC.

This rearrangement joins TRBV29-1 to TRBJ1-1; D might be TRBD1 (5 bases). CDR1 is SQVTM, CDR2 ANQGSEA, per germline. V was clipped by 6 bases and J by 1 base, with 12 bases between them. The CDR3 extends over 13 amino acids. The CDR3 sequence is CSVPGGTNTEAFF. The CDR3 DNA is TGCAGCGTGCCCGGGGGGACGAACACTGAAGCTTTCTTT.

The gene calls are TRBV2 and TRBJ1-1, with unresolved D. Germline CDR1 reads SNHLY; CDR2 reads FYNNEI. Trimming shortened V by 6 bases and J by 0 bases, and 11 bases separated the two germline ends. This CDR3 has 14 amino acids. This CDR3 is CASSPATVNTEAFF. CDR3 bases: TGTGCCAGCAGCCCCGCCACCGTGAACACTGAAGCTTTCTTT.

This clonotype was seen repeatedly, ten times or more. V gene TRBV6-1 combines with J gene TRBJ1-2, with 7 bases identical to TRBD1. V was clipped by 6 bases and J by 8 bases; unmatched bases: 6. The CDR3 has 12 residues. The germline CDR1 and CDR2 sequences are MNHNS and SASEGT. In DNA, the CDR3 is TGTGCCAGCAGCCCCGGGACAGTCGGCTACACCTTC. Translated, it gives CASSPGTVGYTF.

The chain combines TRBV7-3 with TRBJ1-6, with TRBD1 as a possible D gene (6 bases). Germline V gene lookup returns CDR1 SGHTA and CDR2 FQGTGA. The CDR3 has 13 residues. Between the trimmed V and J ends, which lost 4 bases and 10 bases, there was a span of 11 bases. The CDR3 protein is CASSSDRWSPLHF. For the CDR3, the DNA is TGTGCCAGCAGCTCGGACAGATGGTCACCCCTCCACTTT.

The chain employs TRBV28 and TRBJ2-3, with 7 bases aligning to TRBD1. Germline assignment: CDR1 MDHEN and CDR2 SYDVKM. There are 16 residues in the CDR3. The J segment lost 2 bases and the V segment lost 5 bases, leaving 10 bases of the junction unmatched. The CDR3 coding sequence is TGTGCCAGCAGTAGATACCTGACAGGGACCACAGATACGCAGTATTTT. Its protein is CASSRYLTGTTDTQYF.

This sequence joins TRBV6-5 and TRBJ1-1, with TRBD1 matching 11 bases. The CDR3 runs 15 residues. Trimming took 4 bases from V and 3 from J; bases not matched to a gene: 4. Germline V gene data show CDR1 as MNHEY and CDR2 as SVGAGI. This CDR3 is CASSLRDRGDTEAFF. As DNA, the CDR3 is TGTGCCAGCAGTTTGAGGGACAGGGGGGACACTGAAGCTTTCTTT.

The rearrangement uses TRBV5-1 and TRBJ1-2; D is ambiguous. The ends were cut back, 0 bases at V and 1 base at J, with 7 bases in the middle. CDR1 and CDR2 from the germline V gene are SGHRS and YFSETQ. The CDR3 spans 14 residues. This CDR3 is CASSLGPVNYGYTF. The CDR3 DNA reads TGCGCCAGCAGCTTGGGCCCGGTTAACTATGGCTACACCTTC.

On this clonotype itself: Relative to the germline gene, one junction end is altered; a read error may explain this. The DNA of the CDR3 is TGTGTCAGCAGCCCAGGCGCGGCCTTCCAAGAGACCCAGTGCTTC. It is translated as CVSSPGAAFQETQCF. V and J are TRBV25-1 and TRBJ2-5; D call uncertain. The CDR3 loop spans 15 amino acids. Germline lookup yields CDR1 MGHDK and CDR2 SYGVNS. Based on the CDR3 plus reference TRBV25-1 and TRBJ2-5, the full variable domain is EADIYQTPRYLVIGTGKKITLECSQTMGHDKMYWYQQDPGMELHLIHYSYGVNSTEKGDLSSESTVSRIRTEHFPLTLESARPSHTSQYLCVSSPGAAFQETQCFGPGTRLLVL.

This clonotype was recorded once. The rearrangement joins TRBV2 to TRBJ2-5; tentatively, D is TRBD1 or TRBD2 (6 bases each). TRBJ2-1 explains the end of the DNA better; the J call may be wrong. The CDR3 loop spans 12 amino acids. From germline, CDR1 is SNHLY and CDR2 FYNNEI. The CDR3 reads CASSERGGGQFF. As DNA, the CDR3 is TGTGCCAGCAGTGAGAGAGGGGGAGGCCAGTTCTTC.

The sample holds a few counts of this clonotype. V is TRBV7-2 and J is TRBJ2-5; TRBD1 might be the D (5 bases). Germline CDR1 is SGHTA and CDR2 is FQGNSA. Trimming cost V 3 bases and J 4 bases, with 12 bases left between them. This CDR3 has 14 amino acids. Here the CDR3 reads CASSFAGSLETQYF. In DNA, the CDR3 is TGTGCCAGCAGCTTTGCAGGGTCGTTAGAGACCCAGTACTTC.

This clonotype has just a few counts. The chain links TRBV6-4 to TRBJ2-7; 9 bases are shared with TRBD1. J gave up 5 bases and V 4 bases, and 3 bases lay outside the gene matches. The CDR3 has 13 residues. The germline gives CDR1 MRHNA, CDR2 SNTAGT. CDR3 coding DNA: TGTGCCAGCAGTGTAACAGGGGGCAACGAGCAGTACTTC. Residues: CASSVTGGNEQYF.

The rearrangement links TRBV20-1 to TRBJ1-4, with D possibly matching TRBD1 (5 bases). Trimming took off 2 bases at V and 4 bases at J, with 11 bases between the two ends. The CDR3 length is 14 residues. CDR1 is DFQATT and CDR2 is SNEGSKA in the germline V gene (reference sequence). Here the CDR3 DNA reads TGCAGTGCTAGAAAGGGGTCAAGTAATGAAAAACTGTTTTTT. Translated, it gives CSARKGSSNEKLFF.

This chain joins TRBV20-1 and TRBJ1-1, with D uncertain. This CDR3 has 13 amino acids. Trimming removed 3 bases at V and 0 bases at J, with 8 bases between. In germline, CDR1 is DFQATT, CDR2 SNEGSKA (reference sequence). The CDR3 region has the DNA TGCAGTGCTAGTTTGACTGTGAACACTGAAGCTTTCTTT. Its protein product is CSASLTVNTEAFF.

This clonotype was seen many times. The chain recombines TRBV7-8 with TRBJ2-7; 7 bases are a match to TRBD2. The V segment lost 5 bases and the J segment 1 base; nucleotides outside the gene matches: 11. This CDR3 is 16 amino acids long. In germline, CDR1 is SGHVS, CDR2 FQNEAQ. For the CDR3, the DNA is TGTGCCAGCAGCCGGGCCGTAGTAGCGGGTTCCTACGAGCAGTACTTC. This gives the protein CASSRAVVAGSYEQYF.

This clonotype was recorded a few times. V is TRBV10-1 and J is TRBJ1-6, with TRBD1 matching 9 bases. CDR3 length equals 14 residues. Germline assignment: CDR1 WNHNN and CDR2 SYGVQD (reference sequence). Unmatched junction bases numbered 6, after V lost 6 bases and J lost 9 bases. CDR3 nucleotide sequence: TGCGCCAGCAGGGTGGACAGGGGAAGTTCACCCCTCCACTTT. Amino acid sequence: CASRVDRGSSPLHF.

The chain employs TRBV19 and TRBJ1-5; 10 nucleotides line up with TRBD1. The trim removed 9 bases at V and 6 bases at J, leaving 8 bases unmatched. Germline V lookup: CDR1 LNHDA, CDR2 SQIVND (reference sequence). The CDR3 loop spans 14 amino acids. The CDR3 loop is CARGGGQGCQPQHF. The CDR3 coding sequence is TGTGCCAGAGGGGGGGGACAGGGGTGTCAGCCCCAGCATTTT. The variable domain in full, completed from reference TRBV19 and TRBJ1-5, reads DGGITQSPKYLFRKEGQNVTLSCEQNLNHDAMYWYRQDPGQGLRLIYYSQIVNDFQKGDIAEGYSVSREKKESFPLTVTSAQKNPTAFYLCARGGGQGCQPQHFGDGTRLSIL.

This clonotype showed up many times. V gene TRBV5-8 combines with J gene TRBJ2-5, with no clear D. Trimming took 4 bases from V and 1 from J, leaving 14 bases between them. This CDR3 spans 15 amino acids. The germline V gene encodes CDR1 SGHTS and CDR2 YDEGEE. The DNA of the CDR3 is TGTGCCAGCAGCCCCCGCCTCGCTGTCCAAGAGACCCAGTACTTC. Translated, it gives CASSPRLAVQETQYF.

The rearrangement links TRBV11-1 to TRBJ2-7; 8 nucleotides align to TRBD1. From germline, CDR1 is SGHAT and CDR2 FQDESV (reference sequence). The length of the CDR3 is 17 residues. V shed 5 bases and J 5 bases; nucleotides not matched to a gene: 17. The CDR3 spells CASSPYAGAGGGDEQYF. CDR3 nucleotides: TGTGCCAGCAGCCCCTACGCCGGGGCAGGGGGCGGGGACGAGCAGTACTTC.

This chain joins TRBV7-9 and TRBJ2-3; the match to TRBD1 covers 8 bases. There are 14 residues in the CDR3. Per the germline V gene, CDR1 is SEHNR and CDR2 is FQNEAQ (reference sequence). J was trimmed by 4 bases and V by 4 bases; bases with no gene match: 4. In nucleotides, the CDR3 is TGTGCCAGCAGCTCGACAGGGGAGCCAGATACGCAGTATTTT. Encoded protein: CASSSTGEPDTQYF.

The rearrangement joins TRBV25-1 to TRBJ1-1; D is perhaps TRBD1 (5 bases). Germline V gives CDR1 MGHDK, CDR2 SYGVNS. V was shortened by 6 bases and J by 7 bases, with 15 bases between the two germline ends. This CDR3 has 13 amino acids. This CDR3 reads CASSRTETDEAFF. CDR3 nucleotides: TGTGCCAGCAGCCGGACGGAGACAGATGAAGCTTTCTTT. Supplemented by reference TRBV25-1 and TRBJ1-1, the full variable domain reads EADIYQTPRYLVIGTGKKITLECSQTMGHDKMYWYQQDPGMELHLIHYSYGVNSTEKGDLSSESTVSRIRTEHFPLTLESARPSHTSQYLCASSRTETDEAFFGQGTRLTVV.

This clonotype is a singleton in its sample. A much bigger clone sits one base away, suggesting this may be a read error. The chain carries TRBV11-2 and TRBJ2-4; D remains unclear. CDR1 is SGHAT and CDR2 is FQNNGV in the germline V gene. Trimming shortened V by 6 bases and J by 1 base, and 19 bases separated the two germline ends. The CDR3 is 17 residues long. Here the CDR3 DNA reads TGTGCCAGCAGTCCTCAAAGGGTGGTCAGTGCCAAAAACATTCAGTACTTC. Translating it yields CASSPQRVVSAKNIQYF.

The rearrangement uses TRBV2 and TRBJ1-2; TRBD1 is a possible D gene (6 bases). Germline V gives CDR1 SNHLY, CDR2 FYNNEI. Trimming removed 2 bases from V and 4 bases from J, with 8 bases in between. This CDR3 is built from 13 residues. The CDR3 DNA sequence: TGTGCCAGCAGTGAACAGGGGCTCTATGGCTACACCTTC. This encodes CASSEQGLYGYTF.

This clonotype was recorded a few times. V is TRBV7-9 and J is TRBJ1-1, with D unresolved. Trimming removed 6 bases from V and 0 bases from J, with 5 bases in between. Germline lookup yields CDR1 SEHNR and CDR2 FQNEAQ (reference sequence). This CDR3 has 12 residues. The CDR3 here is CASSYLNTEAFF. The DNA for the CDR3 is TGTGCCAGCAGTTACTTGAACACTGAAGCTTTCTTT.

This clonotype showed up just a few times. One end of the junction varies from germline; a read error may be responsible. CDR3 amino acids: CASSLAGGLNEQFF. The CDR3 region has the DNA TGTGCCAGCAGTCTAGCGGGGGGGCTGAATGAGCAGTTCTTC. The chain employs TRBV12-3 or TRBV12-4 and TRBJ2-1, with 12 positions matching TRBD2. This CDR3 is 14 amino acids long.